This passage covers 17 T cell receptor beta chains from one sample sequenced in a study of blood T cell repertoires in COVID-19. The repertoire was sequenced with immunoSEQ multiplex PCR; TCRdb's copy has only in-frame clones and lacks some. The sample comprises some 150,000 clones, more than 75% of which are singletons, and about 5% rests with the top ten. What was sequenced was peripheral blood. Receptors were obtained from a woman in her 70s with COVID-19, enrolled during active disease.

V gene TRBV19 combines with J gene TRBJ1-5; 7 positions match TRBD1. The CDR3 totals 15 residues. Germline CDR1 is LNHDA and CDR2 is SQIVND (reference sequence). Unmatched junction bases numbered 14, after V lost 9 bases and J lost 6 bases. DNA of the CDR3: TGTGCCAGCGTGGGCAGGACAGGTGGCCCTCAGCCCCAGCATTTT. This gives the protein CASVGRTGGPQPQHF.

In this sample, this clone turned up a few times. This sequence joins TRBV19 and TRBJ1-2; D uncertain. Trimming took 5 bases from V and 5 from J, leaving 12 bases between them. CDR1 LNHDA and CDR2 SQIVND come from the germline V gene (reference sequence). The CDR3 is 13 residues long. CDR3 sequence: CASSARVRYGYTF. Written as DNA, the CDR3 is TGTGCCAGTAGTGCTCGGGTCCGATATGGCTACACCTTC.

This chain joins TRBV6-2 or TRBV6-3 and TRBJ1-5, with 9 bases that match TRBD1. The germline gives CDR1 MNHEY, CDR2 SVGEGT. J gave up 4 bases and V 4 bases, and 5 bases lay outside the gene matches. This CDR3 contains 15 residues. The CDR3 protein is CASSSTGGLNQPQHF. The CDR3 DNA reads as TGTGCCAGCAGTTCGACAGGGGGATTAAATCAGCCCCAGCATTTT.

The chain combines TRBV4-3 with TRBJ2-5, with 14 bases that match TRBD2. Germline CDR1 is LGHNA and CDR2 is YSLEER. The CDR3 length is 15 residues. J gave up 3 bases and V 4 bases, and 1 base lay outside the gene matches. This CDR3 reads CASSLGLAGEETQYF. The DNA of the CDR3 is TGCGCCAGCAGCCTGGGACTAGCGGGGGAAGAGACCCAGTACTTC.

The chain has TRBV10-3 and TRBJ2-7, with TRBD2 matching 7 bases. The CDR3 is 14 residues long. Germline V CDR1 and CDR2: ENHRY, SYGVKD. V trimming: 4 bases; J trimming: 6 bases; junction bases outside the gene matches: 9. The chain's CDR3 is CAISAPMREGEQYF. CDR3 nucleotides: TGTGCCATCAGTGCCCCTATGAGGGAGGGCGAGCAGTACTTC.

J is TRBJ1-1 and V is TRBV19; 9 nucleotides agree with TRBD1. V lost 7 bases and J lost 4; bases outside the gene matches: 10. The germline gives CDR1 LNHDA, CDR2 SQIVND (reference sequence). The CDR3 runs 15 residues. The CDR3 reads CASTPTGGAGTEAFF. The DNA for the CDR3 is TGTGCCAGTACACCTACAGGGGGCGCAGGCACTGAAGCTTTCTTT.

The chain uses TRBV4-1 and TRBJ1-4, with 7 positions matching TRBD1. The V gene end was trimmed by 4 bases and the J gene end by 4 bases; junction bases not matched to a gene: 9. CDR3 length equals 16 residues. The germline CDR1 and CDR2 sequences are MGHRA and YSYEKL. Written as DNA, the CDR3 is TGCGCCAGCAGCCGAGGGACAGCCGCCTTTAATGAAAAACTGTTTTTT. Translating it yields CASSRGTAAFNEKLFF.

CDR3 residues: CASQPRTGEFTGELFF. CDR3 DNA: TGCGCCAGCCAACCTCGGACAGGGGAATTCACCGGGGAGCTGTTTTTT. The V call is TRBV5-1, the J call TRBJ2-2; TRBD1 aligns across 9 bases. This CDR3 comprises 16 residues. The ends lost 7 bases at V and 4 bases at J; junction bases unmatched: 11. Germline V gene sequence: CDR1 SGHRS, CDR2 YFSETQ.

This chain joins TRBV21-1 and TRBJ1-5; the table names TRBD1, a call not compared with the DNA. TRBV21-1 is tagged as a pseudogene. The CDR3 is 16 residues long. CDR3 region: CASSDRHRICNQPQHF. The CDR3 DNA sequence: TGTGCCAGCAGCGATCGACACAGGATTTGCAATCAGCCCCAGCATTTT.

The V gene is TRBV28, the J gene TRBJ1-2; D is perhaps TRBD1 (5 bases). The germline V and J ends were trimmed by 9 bases and 2 bases, with 13 bases remaining between them. The length of the CDR3 is 13 residues. In germline, CDR1 is MDHEN, CDR2 SYDVKM. In nucleotides, the CDR3 is TGTGCCAGTCAGACAGTAACAAACTATGGCTACACCTTC. Its protein is CASQTVTNYGYTF.

The rearrangement links TRBV2 to TRBJ1-2; D remains ambiguous. Germline V gene lookup returns CDR1 SNHLY and CDR2 FYNNEI. Trimming left V 4 bases short and J 5 bases short, with 14 bases between. This CDR3 contains 14 residues. CDR3 in amino acids: CASSAAGIRYGYTF. DNA of the CDR3: TGTGCCAGCAGTGCGGCAGGAATTCGGTATGGCTACACCTTC.

The gene calls are TRBV4-1 and TRBJ2-7; D uncertain. V was trimmed by 2 bases and J by 3 bases, leaving 14 bases between them. The CDR3 is 15 residues long. Germline-derived CDR1 and CDR2 are MGHRA and YSYEKL. The CDR3 DNA reads TGCGCCAGCAGCCAAAGAGTTGGCGGAGACTACGAGCAGTACTTC. Its translation is CASSQRVGGDYEQYF.

This clone was detected once. The CDR3 nucleotides are TGTGCCGCAGGGGGCGGAGGGACAGATACGCAGTATTTT. Translated, it gives CAAGGGGTDTQYF. The chain combines TRBV2 with TRBJ2-3; 8 bases line up with TRBD1. CDR1 SNHLY and CDR2 FYNNEI come from the germline V gene. The CDR3 sequence is 13 residues long. V lost 11 bases to trimming and J lost 3 bases; unmatched junction nucleotides: 7.

The V gene is TRBV6-2 or TRBV6-3, the J gene TRBJ2-5, with 12 bases lining up with TRBD2. CDR3 length equals 15 residues. Germline-derived CDR1 and CDR2 are MNHEY and SVGEGT. V was pared by 5 bases and J by 7 bases, with 8 bases of the junction left unmatched. CDR3 region: CASSQRTSGAGTQYF. CDR3 nucleotides: TGTGCCAGCAGTCAACGGACTAGCGGGGCGGGGACCCAGTACTTC.

The CDR3: CASSEGLGAQYF. CDR3 DNA: TGTGCCAGCAGTGAAGGACTAGGGGCCCAGTACTTC. The chain is built from TRBV2 and TRBJ2-5; TRBD2 might be the D (6 bases). Per germline, CDR1 SNHLY and CDR2 FYNNEI. The CDR3 is 12 residues long. Trimming took 1 base from V and 9 from J, leaving 9 bases between them.

The V gene is TRBV6-5, the J gene TRBJ1-6; possibly TRBD1 for D (6 bases). This CDR3 has 13 amino acids. V was cut by 6 bases and J by 12 bases, with 15 bases left in between. In germline, CDR1 is MNHEY, CDR2 SVGAGI. CDR3 residues: CASRTGTNVPLHF. The DNA of the CDR3 is TGTGCCAGCAGAACCGGGACAAATGTACCCCTCCACTTT.

This clone was recorded once. This chain links TRBV19 with TRBJ2-2; 11 bases line up with TRBD2. The germline V gene encodes CDR1 LNHDA and CDR2 SQIVND (reference sequence). Losses at the gene ends were 6 bases for V and 4 bases for J; bases not matched to a gene: 7. The CDR3 has 16 amino acids. The CDR3 sequence: CASSRTSGLLTGELFF. CDR3 bases: TGTGCCAGTAGCCGGACTAGCGGGCTCCTCACCGGGGAGCTGTTTTTT.